This T cell receptor beta chain originates from a study of Graves' ophthalmopathy and Graves' hyperthyroidism. Study-wide background: The blood sample was drawn at first diagnosis and before any treatment. Study conclusions and caveats: The majority of expanded thyroid clonotypes above 0.001 frequency also occurred in blood.

RNA transcripts provided the template for amplifying TCR beta CDR3 regions. The first-round RT-PCR employed HTBI primers together with the Qiagen OneStep RT-PCR kit. A multiplex PCR was then performed as the second round. TCRdb analysed the multiplex PCR reads with MiXCR anew, one entry per CDR3 protein. The table has about 230,000 distinct CDR3 sequences, about 46% seen once; the top ten hold less than 60%. The CDR3 length is 12 residues. V lost 5 bases, J lost 7 bases, and 11 bases lay in between. CDR1 MNHNS and CDR2 SASEGT come from the germline V gene. Ophthalmopathy in the donors was of moderate-to-severe activity, with CAS ≥3, NOSPECS ≥4 and duration under 3 months. Each diagnosis was determined on the basis of clinical symptoms, serum thyroxine, TRAb, thyroid ultrasound and orbital computed tomography. This clonotype was recorded a few times. Its specificity is unknown.

The TCR originated in an adult man with Graves' ophthalmopathy. This chain uses TRBV6-1 with TRBJ1-1, with D possibly TRBD1 on 6 matching bases. The sample comprised peripheral blood. The CDR3 protein is CASSRTDSEAFF. For the CDR3, the DNA is TGTGCCAGCAGTCGGACAGACAGTGAAGCTTTCTTT.